Below are 20 T cell receptor beta chains sequenced from a single sample in a study of radiotherapy plus CTLA-4 blockade in lung cancer. The protocol was immunoSEQ multiplex PCR, while the TCRdb copy is restricted to in-frame clones and leaves out a portion. The sample has roughly 44,000 clones; 65% to 85% are singletons. The sample here was peripheral blood, taken from a patient treated with radiotherapy plus ipilimumab. All receptors derive from a human donor with non-small cell lung cancer who had stable disease on radiotherapy plus ipilimumab.

V usage is TRBV9 and J usage is TRBJ2-5, with 7 bases that match TRBD1. Germline values: CDR1 SGDLS, CDR2 YYNGEE. V lost 0 bases, J lost 5 bases, and 7 bases stayed unmatched. The CDR3 has 15 residues. The CDR3 protein is CASSVGKGAWETQYF. The CDR3 DNA is TGTGCCAGCAGCGTAGGGAAGGGGGCTTGGGAGACCCAGTACTTC.

This clone was seen only once. The chain carries TRBV28 and TRBJ1-1; D is unresolved. In germline, CDR1 is MDHEN, CDR2 SYDVKM. Trimming removed 3 bases at V and 0 bases at J, with 11 bases between. The CDR3 is 15 residues long. For the CDR3, the DNA is TGTGCCAGCAGTTTGCATCCTGGCGTGAACACTGAAGCTTTCTTT. The encoded protein is CASSLHPGVNTEAFF.

The chain employs TRBV18 and TRBJ1-1; weak D call: TRBD1 (5 bases). V was pared by 6 bases and J by 3 bases, with 23 bases between. The CDR3 length is 17 residues. The germline gives CDR1 KGHSH, CDR2 LQKENI. The CDR3 sequence is CASSPPIGAKKDTEAFF. In nucleotides, the CDR3 is TGTGCCAGCTCGCCGCCTATTGGGGCGAAGAAGGACACTGAAGCTTTCTTT.

V is TRBV29-1 and J is TRBJ2-4; D not resolved. Germline-derived CDR1 and CDR2 are SQVTM and ANQGSEA. Trimming cost V 8 bases and J 0 bases, with 8 bases left between them. CDR3 size: 12 residues. CDR3 sequence reads: CSIRAAKNIQYF. The CDR3 DNA sequence: TGCAGCATCCGGGCAGCCAAAAACATTCAGTACTTC. Full variable domain (outside the CDR3, taken from reference TRBV29-1 and TRBJ2-4): SAVISQKPSRDICQRGTSLTIQCQVDSQVTMMFWYRQQPGQSLTLIATANQGSEATYESGFVIDKFPISRPNLTFSTLTVSNMSPEDSSIYLCSIRAAKNIQYFGAGTRLSVL.

The rearrangement uses TRBV10-2 and TRBJ2-7; TRBD1 matches 8 bases. This CDR3 is built from 16 residues. In germline, CDR1 is WSHSY, CDR2 SAAADI. The junction had 16 bases not matched to a gene; V was cut back by 2 bases and J by 10 bases. The CDR3 loop reads CASSEPRGQVTSPQYF. CDR3 coding DNA: TGCGCCAGCAGTGAGCCGCGGGGACAGGTCACTTCCCCCCAGTACTTC.

The chain has TRBV5-1 and TRBJ1-2; no clear D. The CDR3 covers 14 residues. In germline, CDR1 is SGHRS, CDR2 YFSETQ. The V end was cut by 0 bases, the J end by 0 bases, with 6 bases between. This CDR3 reads CASSLANTNYGYTF. CDR3 coding DNA: TGCGCCAGCAGCTTGGCCAACACTAACTATGGCTACACCTTC.

The chain employs TRBV6-6 and TRBJ1-2; TRBD1 aligns across 7 bases. The germline V gene encodes CDR1 MNHNY and CDR2 SVGAGI (reference sequence). This CDR3 contains 12 residues. V gave up 6 bases and J gave up 8 bases; unmatched junction bases: 6. CDR3 coding DNA: TGTGCCAGCAGCCGACAGGGTTGGGGCTACACCTTC. It specifies CASSRQGWGYTF.

The rearrangement links TRBV2 to TRBJ1-6; TRBD1 is a possible D gene (5 bases). CDR1 and CDR2 (germline): SNHLY, FYNNEI. V lost 6 bases and J lost 2, with 11 bases in between. This CDR3 region has 15 residues. The CDR3 spells CASRGERTYNSPLHF. CDR3 coding DNA: TGTGCCAGCAGGGGGGAACGGACCTATAATTCACCCCTCCACTTT. Full variable domain (outside the CDR3, taken from reference TRBV2 and TRBJ1-6): EPEVTQTPSHQVTQMGQEVILRCVPISNHLYFYWYRQILGQKVEFLVSFYNNEISEKSEIFDDQFSVERPDGSNFTLKIRSTKLEDSAMYFCASRGERTYNSPLHFGNGTRLTVT.

This clone came up once. The chain has TRBV9 and TRBJ2-1; 11 bases fit TRBD2. The germline V gene has CDR1 SGDLS and CDR2 YYNGEE. After removal of 0 bases from V and 4 bases from J, the junction contained 3 bases not matched to a gene. The CDR3 has 16 amino acids. CDR3 amino acids: CASSVDLAGGYNEQFF. The CDR3 DNA reads as TGTGCCAGCAGCGTAGACCTAGCGGGAGGATACAATGAGCAGTTCTTC.

The chain is built from TRBV5-1 and TRBJ2-3; 12 bases agree with TRBD2. This CDR3 is 18 amino acids long. Germline assignment: CDR1 SGHRS and CDR2 YFSETQ. V gave up 6 bases and J gave up 4 bases; unmatched junction bases: 15. The CDR3 sequence: CASNSRSSSGGAPDTQYF. The CDR3 DNA follows: TGCGCCAGCAACTCAAGGTCCTCTAGCGGGGGGGCCCCAGATACGCAGTATTTT.

This clone was observed once. The chain recombines TRBV27 with TRBJ1-4; D might be TRBD1 (6 bases). The CDR3 totals 13 residues. V was cut by 5 bases and J by 6 bases, with 10 bases left in between. Germline-derived CDR1 and CDR2 are MNHEY and SMNVEV (reference sequence). The CDR3 coding sequence is TGTGCCAGCAGTAGTCAGGGGTATGAAAAACTGTTTTTT. Its protein product is CASSSQGYEKLFF. Looking up the rest from reference TRBV27 and TRBJ1-4 gives the full variable domain: EAQVTQNPRYLITVTGKKLTVTCSQNMNHEYMSWYRQDPGLGLRQIYYSMNVEVTDKGDVPEGYKVSRKEKRNFPLILESPSPNQTSLYFCASSSQGYEKLFFGSGTQLSVL.

The chain has TRBV10-3 and TRBJ1-2; tentative D call: TRBD1 (5 bases). Germline V gene lookup returns CDR1 ENHRY and CDR2 SYGVKD. The CDR3 is 14 amino acids. Trimming left V 5 bases short and J 4 bases short, with 14 bases between. DNA for the CDR3: TGTGCCATCAGTCCAGAGAGGGGTTCCTATGGCTACACCTTC. Translated, it gives CAISPERGSYGYTF.

This clone was seen more than once but under ten times. This chain joins TRBV13 and TRBJ1-5, with D possibly TRBD1 on 5 matching bases. CDR3 length: 15 amino acids. In germline, CDR1 is PRHDT, CDR2 FYEKMQ (reference sequence). V dropped 5 bases and J dropped 1 base, with 12 bases sitting between them. The CDR3 nucleotides are TGTGCCAGCAGCAGGGGTAGGGCGAGCAATCAGCCCCAGCATTTT. The encoded protein is CASSRGRASNQPQHF. Full variable domain (remainder filled in from reference TRBV13 and TRBJ1-5): AAGVIQSPRHLIKEKRETATLKCYPIPRHDTVYWYQQGPGQDPQFLISFYEKMQSDKGSIPDRFSAQQFSDYHSELNMSSLELGDSALYFCASSRGRASNQPQHFGDGTRLSIL.

The CDR3 nucleotides read TGTGCCAGCAGTGGTGATGGGGGGCTGGGGCAGCCCCAGCATTTT. Amino acids: CASSGDGGLGQPQHF. The V call is TRBV6-1, the J call TRBJ1-5; weak D call: TRBD1 (6 bases). V was shortened by 4 bases and J by 7 bases, with 17 bases between the two germline ends. CDR1 is MNHNS, CDR2 SASEGT, per germline. The CDR3 consists of 15 residues.

The rearrangement uses TRBV5-1 and TRBJ1-5; 12 nucleotides agree with TRBD1. The CDR3 sequence is 15 residues long. CDR1 is SGHRS and CDR2 is YFSETQ in the germline V gene. The junction had 3 bases not matched to a gene; V was cut back by 4 bases and J by 4 bases. CDR3 residues: CASSRGQGANQPQHF. CDR3 bases: TGCGCCAGCAGCCGGGGACAGGGGGCGAATCAGCCCCAGCATTTT.

Comment on this clone: The same CDR3 can be traced to other DNA sequences in this sample. The chain is built from TRBV4-3 and TRBJ2-1, with D possibly matching TRBD2 (6 bases). This CDR3 is 17 amino acids long. Germline CDR1 reads LGHNA; CDR2 reads YSLEER. V lost 2 bases and J 7 bases, leaving 21 bases between the germline ends. DNA of the CDR3: TGCGCCAGCAGCCAAAGGTCACATCCCCGGGGGTATAATGAGCAGTTCTTC. It encodes CASSQRSHPRGYNEQFF.

This sequence joins TRBV14 and TRBJ2-1; no clear D gene. The CDR3 loop spans 15 amino acids. Trimming left V 1 base short and J 6 bases short, with 13 bases between. Per the germline V gene, CDR1 is SGHDN and CDR2 is FVKESK. The CDR3 bases are TGTGCCAGCAGCCAAGTTCTCGGTTCTCCCAATGAGCAGTTCTTC. This gives the protein CASSQVLGSPNEQFF.

This chain connects TRBV20-1 to TRBJ1-2; D not certain. Germline assignment: CDR1 DFQATT and CDR2 SNEGSKA (reference sequence). The V end lost 8 bases, the J end lost 2 bases, and 9 bases lay between the germline ends. The CDR3 extends over 11 amino acids. CDR3 in amino acids: CSWVRNYGYTF. DNA for the CDR3: TGCAGTTGGGTGCGGAACTATGGCTACACCTTC.

This clone showed up just once. This sequence joins TRBV7-9 and TRBJ2-7; no clear D gene. Trimming stripped 8 bases from V and 4 bases from J, with 9 bases between. The CDR3 totals 11 residues. Germline V gene sequence: CDR1 SEHNR, CDR2 FQNEAQ (reference sequence). CDR3 sequence (DNA): TGTGCCAGCTCAACCTATTACGAGCAGTACTTC. Translated: CASSTYYEQYF.

The CDR3 here is CASSPGRKLNEQFF. CDR3 nucleotides: TGTGCCAGCAGTCCGGGACGAAAACTCAATGAGCAGTTCTTC. The chain couples TRBV6-4 to TRBJ2-1, with D perhaps being TRBD1 or TRBD2 (5 bases each). The germline V gene encodes CDR1 MRHNA and CDR2 SNTAGT. There are 14 residues in the CDR3. Between the trimmed V and J ends, which lost 5 bases and 6 bases, there was a span of 14 bases.